These 24 T cell receptor beta chains were all obtained from the same sample, sequenced in a study of Graves' ophthalmopathy and Graves' hyperthyroidism. As the template, RNA transcripts were used to amplify TCR beta CDR3 regions. Second-round multiplex PCR followed a first-round RT-PCR using HTBI primers. TCRdb reanalysed the multiplex PCR reads using MiXCR and keeps one entry per CDR3 protein. The sample lists 200,000 to 250,000 distinct CDR3 sequences; around 42% were seen once. The specimen was peripheral blood. These receptors were obtained from an adult man with Graves' ophthalmopathy.

The V gene is TRBV20-1, the J gene TRBJ1-2; 9 nucleotides align to TRBD1. The germline V gene has CDR1 DFQATT and CDR2 SNEGSKA (reference sequence). Trimming cost V 1 base and J 4 bases; bases outside gene matches: 13. This CDR3 is 17 amino acids long. The CDR3 sequence: CSARAHAGTGKVYGYTF. The CDR3 DNA reads TGCAGTGCTAGAGCCCACGCCGGGACAGGGAAGGTCTATGGCTACACCTTC.

This chain connects TRBV24-1 to TRBJ1-1; no clear D. V gave up 4 bases and J gave up 11 bases, with 19 bases separating them. The CDR3 spans 14 residues. The V gene's germline CDR1 is KGHDR and CDR2 SFDVKD. In nucleotides, the CDR3 is TGTGCCACCAGTGACAACGACGTTGGGCGTGAGGCTTTCTTT. This gives the protein CATSDNDVGREAFF.

The chain uses TRBV7-9 and TRBJ2-2; D unresolved. The CDR3 has 17 amino acids. The V gene lost 7 bases and the J gene lost 0 bases, with 18 bases spanning the gap. Looked up from germline, CDR1 is SEHNR and CDR2 is FQNEAQ (reference sequence). CDR3 DNA sequence: TGTGCCAGCAAACCTCTCCAGCTTCATACGAACACCGGGGAGCTGTTTTTT. Encoded protein: CASKPLQLHTNTGELFF.

Points on this clonotype: One end of the junction fails to match germline, which may point to a read error. The gene calls are TRBV10-2 and TRBJ2-5, with D possibly matching TRBD2 (6 bases). The CDR3 covers 13 residues. CDR1 is WSHSY, CDR2 SAAADI, per germline. CDR3: CASSQGAGQTQYF. The DNA of the CDR3 is TGTGCCAGCAGCCAAGGGGCGGGGCAGACCCAGTACTTC.

The V call is TRBV10-3, the J call TRBJ2-5; 10 positions match TRBD2. After removal of 4 bases from V and 2 bases from J, the junction contained 16 bases not matched to a gene. In germline, CDR1 is ENHRY, CDR2 SYGVKD. The CDR3 length is 19 residues. CDR3 DNA sequence: TGTGCCATCAGTGGGAGCGGGACTAGCGTTACCTCTAGGCAAGAGACCCAGTACTTC. Its protein is CAISGSGTSVTSRQETQYF.

Points on this clonotype: At one end the junction does not follow the germline gene, possibly because of a read error. The J gene is TRBJ2-5, the V gene TRBV10-2, with 9 nucleotides matching TRBD2. Germline CDR1 reads WSHSY; CDR2 reads SAAADI. This CDR3 comprises 17 residues. The CDR3 loop reads CASSPRADSGSLETQYF. The DNA for the CDR3 is TGTGCCAGCAGCCCCCGGGCAGATAGCGGGAGCTTAGAGACCCAGTACTTC.

About this clonotype: A read error may produce the germline difference seen at one junction end. The chain recombines TRBV5-1 with TRBJ2-5, with 9 bases that match TRBD2. CDR1 is SGHRS and CDR2 is YFSETQ in the germline V gene. This CDR3 is 15 amino acids long. The CDR3, as DNA: TGTGCCAGCAGCTTGGTAGCGGGAGAGGGCGAGACCCAGTACTTC. This gives the protein CASSLVAGEGETQYF. Using reference TRBV5-1 and TRBJ2-5 for the parts outside the CDR3, the full variable domain is KAGVTQTPRYLIKTRGQQVTLSCSPISGHRSVSWYQQTPGQGLQFLFEYFSETQRNKGNFPGRFSGRQFSNSRSEMNVSTLELGDSALYLCASSLVAGEGETQYFGPGTRLLVL.

This clonotype was seen a few times. The chain uses TRBV29-1 and TRBJ2-2; TRBD2 matches 7 bases. Germline lookup yields CDR1 SQVTM and CDR2 ANQGSEA. J lost 4 bases, V lost 7 bases, and 6 bases had no gene match. The CDR3 is 13 amino acids. CDR3 sequence reads: CSGWDYLTGELFF. CDR3 nucleotide sequence: TGCAGCGGGTGGGACTATCTCACCGGGGAGCTGTTTTTT.

CDR3 nucleotide sequence: TGCAGCGCCGTTACGGGGAGAGGCGGCACCGGGGAGCTGTTTTTT. This gives the protein CSAVTGRGGTGELFF. V gene TRBV29-1 combines with J gene TRBJ2-2; possible D gene TRBD2, 5 bases. The CDR3 has 15 amino acids. Trimming stripped 7 bases from V and 4 bases from J, with 19 bases between. Germline V gene data show CDR1 as SQVTM and CDR2 as ANQGSEA.

The V gene is TRBV20-1, the J gene TRBJ1-5; no clear D gene. The CDR3 length is 14 residues. V dropped 3 bases and J dropped 3 bases, with 12 bases sitting between them. Per germline, CDR1 DFQATT and CDR2 SNEGSKA (reference sequence). The CDR3 DNA is TGCAGTGCTAGTCAACTTGGGCCCAATCAGCCCCAGCATTTT. Protein product: CSASQLGPNQPQHF.

A few counts support this clonotype. V is TRBV19 and J is TRBJ2-6, with D perhaps TRBD2 (5 bases). V was shortened by 4 bases and J by 0 bases, with 7 bases between the two germline ends. The CDR3 sequence is 15 residues long. Looked up from germline, CDR1 is LNHDA and CDR2 is SQIVND (reference sequence). CDR3 DNA: TGTGCCAGTAGTAGGGAGCGCTCTGGGGCCAACGTCCTGACTTTC. The encoded protein is CASSRERSGANVLTF.

The chain has TRBV20-1 and TRBJ1-1; 7 positions agree with TRBD1. With V trimmed by 1 base and J by 4 bases, 3 bases remained unmatched. Germline CDR1 is DFQATT and CDR2 is SNEGSKA (reference sequence). The CDR3 runs 13 residues. The CDR3 is CSARVDRVTEAFF. In DNA, the CDR3 is TGCAGTGCTAGAGTAGACAGGGTCACTGAAGCTTTCTTT.

The chain links TRBV5-8 to TRBJ1-1; maybe TRBD1 (6 bases). Germline V gives CDR1 SGHTS, CDR2 YDEGEE. With 4 bases removed from V and 5 bases from J, the gap between germline ends came to 18 bases. The CDR3 runs 15 residues. The CDR3 loop reads CASSTRQTGFTEAFF. DNA for the CDR3: TGTGCCAGCAGCACCAGACAAACAGGGTTTACTGAAGCTTTCTTT.

This clonotype was counted at least ten times. This chain joins TRBV15 and TRBJ1-6; a possible D gene is TRBD1 (5 bases). Trimming shortened V by 1 base and J by 6 bases, and 7 bases separated the two germline ends. The CDR3 is 14 amino acids. The germline CDR1 and CDR2 sequences are LNHNV and YYDKDF (reference sequence). The CDR3 reads CATSRVGLNSPLHF. As DNA, the CDR3 is TGTGCCACCAGCAGAGTGGGACTTAATTCACCCCTCCACTTT.

In this sample, this clonotype turned up a few times. The J gene is TRBJ1-2, the V gene TRBV29-1; no definite D call. The CDR3 runs 12 residues. Trimming left V 1 base short and J 8 bases short, with 11 bases between. Germline CDR1 and CDR2: SQVTM and ANQGSEA. The CDR3 here is CSVEAGGRGYTF. The CDR3 nucleotides are TGCAGCGTTGAAGCGGGAGGTAGGGGCTACACCTTC.

The V gene is TRBV10-3, the J gene TRBJ1-1, with D unclear. The germline gives CDR1 ENHRY, CDR2 SYGVKD. The CDR3 sequence is 16 residues long. The V end was cut by 0 bases, the J end by 0 bases, with 11 bases between. This chain's CDR3 is CAISESPVEMNTEAFF. CDR3 nucleotide sequence: TGTGCCATCAGTGAGTCCCCTGTGGAAATGAACACTGAAGCTTTCTTT.

Comments on this clonotype: A junction boundary mismatches the germline segment, possibly from a read error. The chain carries TRBV10-2 and TRBJ1-6, with 9 nucleotides matching TRBD1. CDR1 is WSHSY, CDR2 SAAADI, per germline. CDR3 size: 19 residues. CDR3: CASSARDRVTLSDNSPLHF. As DNA, the CDR3 is TGTGCCAGCAGCGCCCGGGACAGGGTGACTTTATCGGATAATTCACCCCTCCACTTT.

DNA for the CDR3: TGTGCCAGCAGCTTAGCGGGCAGGGGGCAAGGAGAGCAGTACTTC. It yields the protein CASSLAGRGQGEQYF. The chain uses TRBV7-8 and TRBJ2-7, with 8 positions matching TRBD1. Germline lookup yields CDR1 SGHVS and CDR2 FQNEAQ. V dropped 0 bases and J dropped 7; count of bases not matched to a gene: 8. The CDR3 has 15 amino acids.

CDR3 sequence (DNA): TGCGCCAGCAGCTTTGGGGGAGGCGGTACTGAAGCTTTCTTT. This translates into CASSFGGGGTEAFF. The V call is TRBV5-1, the J call TRBJ1-1, with D maybe TRBD1 (5 bases). Germline CDR1 is SGHRS and CDR2 is YFSETQ. CDR3 length: 14 residues. V gave up 2 bases and J gave up 5 bases, with 13 bases separating them.

This clonotype was detected a few times. This rearrangement joins TRBV7-2 to TRBJ1-3, with D unresolved. In germline, CDR1 is SGHTA, CDR2 FQGNSA. Trimming left V 2 bases short and J 0 bases short, with 8 bases between. This CDR3 spans 15 amino acids. The CDR3 sequence is CASSLNQISGNTIYF. In DNA form, the CDR3 reads TGTGCCAGCAGCTTAAATCAGATCTCTGGAAACACCATATATTTT.

The chain combines TRBV30 with TRBJ2-5; D is possibly TRBD1 or TRBD2 (6 bases each). The CDR3 consists of 14 residues. In germline, CDR1 is GTSNPN, CDR2 SVGIG (reference sequence). V dropped 7 bases and J dropped 5 bases, with 20 bases sitting between them. The CDR3 reads CAFTRGGGSETQYF. The CDR3 nucleotides are TGTGCCTTCACCCGAGGAGGGGGATCGGAGACCCAGTACTTC. Together with reference TRBV30 and TRBJ2-5, the CDR3 gives the full variable domain: SQTIHQWPATLVQPVGSPLSLECTVEGTSNPNLYWYRQAAGRGLQLLFYSVGIGQISSEVPQNLSASRPQDRQFILSSKKLLLSDSGFYLCAFTRGGGSETQYFGPGTRLLVL.

This chain joins TRBV24-1 and TRBJ1-1; D remains unclear. Germline V gene sequence: CDR1 KGHDR, CDR2 SFDVKD. The CDR3 is 12 amino acids. Trimming removed 6 bases from V and 3 bases from J, with 7 bases in between. CDR3 sequence (DNA): TGTGCCACCAGTCTCATAGACACTGAAGCTTTCTTT. Its translation is CATSLIDTEAFF.

J is TRBJ1-4 and V is TRBV2; D is unclear. The CDR3 totals 13 residues. CDR1 and CDR2 (germline): SNHLY, FYNNEI. V gave up 5 bases and J gave up 7 bases, with 11 bases separating them. CDR3 coding DNA: TGTGCCAGCAGTTTGGTGATCGGTGAAAAACTGTTTTTT. Protein: CASSLVIGEKLFF.

V and J are TRBV7-8 and TRBJ1-1; D is perhaps TRBD1 (5 bases). Between the trimmed V and J ends, which lost 5 bases and 10 bases, there was a span of 17 bases. From germline, CDR1 is SGHVS and CDR2 FQNEAQ. CDR3 length equals 13 residues. CDR3 coding DNA: TGTGCCAGCAGCCTGGGTCCCAGGGACCGAGCTTTCTTT. Its translation: CASSLGPRDRAFF. The full variable domain, its missing parts supplied by reference TRBV7-8 and TRBJ1-1, is GAGVSQSPRYKVAKRGQDVALRCDPISGHVSLFWYQQALGQGPEFLTYFQNEAQLDKSGLPSDRFFAERPEGSVSTLKIQRTQQEDSAVYLCASSLGPRDRAFFGQGTRLTVV.